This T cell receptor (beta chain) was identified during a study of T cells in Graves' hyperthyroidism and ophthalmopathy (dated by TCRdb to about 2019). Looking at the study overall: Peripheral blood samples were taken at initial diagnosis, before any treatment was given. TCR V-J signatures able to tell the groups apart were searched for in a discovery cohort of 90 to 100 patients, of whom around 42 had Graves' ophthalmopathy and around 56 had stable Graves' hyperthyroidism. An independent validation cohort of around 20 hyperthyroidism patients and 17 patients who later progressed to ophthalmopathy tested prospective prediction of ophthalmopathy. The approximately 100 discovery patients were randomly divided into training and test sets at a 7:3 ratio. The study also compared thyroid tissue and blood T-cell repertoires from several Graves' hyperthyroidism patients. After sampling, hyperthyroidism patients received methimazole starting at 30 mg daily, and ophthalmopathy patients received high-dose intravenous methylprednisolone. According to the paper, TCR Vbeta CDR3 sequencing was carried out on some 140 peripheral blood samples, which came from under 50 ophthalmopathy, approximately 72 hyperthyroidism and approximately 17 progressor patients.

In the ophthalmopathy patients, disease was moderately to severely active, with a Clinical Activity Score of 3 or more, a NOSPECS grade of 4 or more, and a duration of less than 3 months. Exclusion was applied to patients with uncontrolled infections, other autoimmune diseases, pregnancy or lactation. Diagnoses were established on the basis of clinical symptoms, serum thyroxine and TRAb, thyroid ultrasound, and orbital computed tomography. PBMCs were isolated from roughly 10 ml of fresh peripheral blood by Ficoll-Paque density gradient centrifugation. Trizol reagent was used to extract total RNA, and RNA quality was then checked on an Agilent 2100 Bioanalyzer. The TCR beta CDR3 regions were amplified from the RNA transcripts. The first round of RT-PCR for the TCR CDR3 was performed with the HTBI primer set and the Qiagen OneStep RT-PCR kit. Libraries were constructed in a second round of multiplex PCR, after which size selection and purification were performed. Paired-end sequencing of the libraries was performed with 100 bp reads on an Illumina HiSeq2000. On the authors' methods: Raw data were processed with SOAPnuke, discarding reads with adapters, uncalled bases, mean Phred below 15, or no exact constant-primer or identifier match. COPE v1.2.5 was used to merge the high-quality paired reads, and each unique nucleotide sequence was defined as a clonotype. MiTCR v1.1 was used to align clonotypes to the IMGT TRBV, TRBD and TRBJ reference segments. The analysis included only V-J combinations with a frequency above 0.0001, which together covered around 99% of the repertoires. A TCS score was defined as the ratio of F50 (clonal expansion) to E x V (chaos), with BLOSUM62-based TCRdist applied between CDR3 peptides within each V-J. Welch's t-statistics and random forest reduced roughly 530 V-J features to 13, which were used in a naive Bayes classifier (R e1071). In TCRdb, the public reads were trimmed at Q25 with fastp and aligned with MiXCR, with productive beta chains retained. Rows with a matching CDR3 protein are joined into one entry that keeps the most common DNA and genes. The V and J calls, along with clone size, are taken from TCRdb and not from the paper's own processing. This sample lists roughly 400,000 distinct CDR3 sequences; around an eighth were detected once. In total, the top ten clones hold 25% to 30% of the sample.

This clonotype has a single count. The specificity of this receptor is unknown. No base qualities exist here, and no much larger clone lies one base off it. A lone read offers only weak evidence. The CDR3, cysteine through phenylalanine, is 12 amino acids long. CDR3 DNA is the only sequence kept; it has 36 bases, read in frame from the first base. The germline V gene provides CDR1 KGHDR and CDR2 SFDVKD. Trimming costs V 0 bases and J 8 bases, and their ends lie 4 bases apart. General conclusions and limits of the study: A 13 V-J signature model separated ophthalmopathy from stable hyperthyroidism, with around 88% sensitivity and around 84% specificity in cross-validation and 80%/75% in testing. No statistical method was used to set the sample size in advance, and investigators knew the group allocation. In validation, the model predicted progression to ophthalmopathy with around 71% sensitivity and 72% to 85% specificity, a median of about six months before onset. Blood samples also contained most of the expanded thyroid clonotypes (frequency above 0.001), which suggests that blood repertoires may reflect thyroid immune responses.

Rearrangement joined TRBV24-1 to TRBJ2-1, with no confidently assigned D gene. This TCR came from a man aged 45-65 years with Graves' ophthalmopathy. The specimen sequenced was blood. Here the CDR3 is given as CATSDLVDEQFF. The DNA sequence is TGTGCCACCAGTGATTTGGTCGATGAGCAGTTCTTC.